The rows below give T cell receptor beta chains drawn from one sample of a study of early T cells in non-severe SARS-CoV-2 infection. TCRdb re-called the 5' RACE reads through MiXCR, storing one row per CDR3 protein. The profile shows just under 30,000 distinct CDR3 sequences, approximately 4.8% of them singletons. Sequencing used whole blood. Every receptor here comes from an adult who was a healthcare worker with PCR-confirmed SARS-CoV-2 infection or an uninfected control (not recorded which). Each CDR3 is given with its conserved first and last residue. D genes are given only for firm matches. Clone sizes are given selectively: once, few, many, or a class where the clone is expanded.

many	TRBJ1-2	-	TRBV3-1	CASSRTLGNYGYTF	TGTGCCAGCAGCCGGACGCTGGGTAACTATGGCTACACCTTC
-	TRBJ2-3	-	TRBV7-9	CASSLASVADTQYF	TGTGCCAGCAGCTTGGCTTCGGTCGCAGATACGCAGTATTTT
many	TRBJ2-7	TRBD1	TRBV7-6	CASSPLVPGTGGYEQYF	TGTGCCAGCAGCCCCTTAGTCCCCGGGACAGGGGGATACGAGCAGTACTTC
many	TRBJ2-7	-	TRBV3-1	CASSQVSGKHYEQYF	TGTGCCAGCAGCCAAGTCTCGGGGAAGCACTACGAGCAGTACTTC
few	TRBJ2-4	TRBD1	TRBV6-6	CASSYTGQGANIQYF	TGTGCCAGCAGTTACACAGGACAGGGTGCAAACATTCAGTACTTC
-	TRBJ2-7	-	TRBV7-6	CASSYRGTFAYEQYF	TGTGCCAGCAGTTACCGGGGGACCTTTGCCTACGAGCAGTACTTC
many	TRBJ2-7	TRBD1	TRBV27	CASRPTGAPLGEQYF	TGTGCCAGCAGGCCTACAGGGGCACCTTTGGGCGAGCAGTACTTC
many	TRBJ2-1	-	TRBV18	CASSRWEGDEQFF	TGTGCCAGCTCCCGCTGGGAGGGGGATGAGCAGTTCTTC
many	TRBJ1-6	-	TRBV18	CASSPGSKEGSPLHF	TGTGCCAGCTCACCGGGCTCAAAAGAGGGATCACCCCTCCACTTT
-	TRBJ2-7	TRBD2	TRBV7-2	CASSFPGRAGEQYF	TGTGCCAGCAGCTTCCCCGGGAGGGCGGGCGAGCAGTACTTC
-	TRBJ2-1	TRBD2	TRBV25-1	CASSEIAGGGYNEQFF	TGTGCCAGCAGTGAAATAGCGGGAGGGGGGTACAATGAGCAGTTCTTC
many	TRBJ1-2	TRBD1	TRBV20-1	CSCGQGSYGYTF	TGCAGCTGTGGACAGGGGAGTTATGGCTACACCTTC
many	TRBJ2-1	TRBD1	TRBV7-9	CASSLSGTGDEQFF	TGTGCCAGCAGCTTATCTGGCACAGGGGATGAGCAGTTCTTC
many	TRBJ2-3	-	TRBV29-1	CSAGKSGANTQYF	TGCAGCGCCGGAAAGTCAGGGGCCAATACGCAGTATTTT
many	TRBJ1-1	-	TRBV27	CASSLGSGAGTEAFF	TGTGCCAGCAGTTTAGGTTCAGGGGCGGGTACTGAAGCTTTCTTT
many	TRBJ1-2	TRBD1	TRBV12-3/TRBV12-4	CASSFSYRGKYGYTF	TGTGCCAGCAGTTTCTCTTACAGGGGGAAGTATGGCTACACCTTC